The 31 T cell receptor beta chains below were found in one sample sequenced in a study of CXCR3-negative and CXCR3-positive naive CD8 T cells. The TRB libraries of cDNA were built by UMI-labeled 5' RACE. From the 5' RACE reads, TCRdb lists one entry per CDR3 protein and no DNA. This table lists about 89,000 distinct CDR3 sequences. Study results and limitations: Naive cells positive for CXCR3 carried more hydrophobic TRB CDR3s than CXCR3-negative ones.

These receptors' targets are unknown. The sequencing input was naive CXCR3+ CD8+ T cells from blood. Noted subset: CD45RO-CCR7+CD27+CD95- naive CD8+ T cells expressing CXCR3 (TNR3+). These receptors were obtained from a human donor in good health. Some clones in this sample may be carry-over from other donors' samples.

The J gene is TRBJ2-7, the V gene TRBV27; the D call from TCRdb, TRBD1, cannot be confirmed without DNA. This CDR3 region has 15 residues. The germline V gene encodes CDR1 MNHEY and CDR2 SMNVEV (reference sequence). CDR3 protein: CASSPRGGGNYEQYF.

CDR3 residues: CASSYAALYTDTQYF. The chain carries TRBV6-2 or TRBV6-3 and TRBJ2-3; checking the TCRdb D call of TRBD2 is not possible without DNA. The CDR3 length is 15 residues. Germline lookup yields CDR1 MNHEY and CDR2 SVGEGT.

This rearrangement joins TRBV11-2 to TRBJ2-1; the D call from TCRdb, TRBD2, cannot be confirmed without DNA. Germline lookup yields CDR1 SGHAT and CDR2 FQNNGV. This CDR3 region has 19 residues. The CDR3 here is CASSSGLGGSILGFGEQFF.

The genes are TRBV7-6 and TRBJ2-7; TCRdb picks TRBD2, but there is no DNA to check that call. CDR3 size: 15 residues. Germline CDR1 reads SGHVS; CDR2 reads FNYEAQ. The CDR3 protein is CASSLAGGGPSEQYF.

The V call is TRBV7-9, the J call TRBJ1-1; TCRdb outputs TRBD1, but without DNA this stays unchecked. The CDR3 loop spans 16 amino acids. Germline assignment: CDR1 SEHNR and CDR2 FQNEAQ (reference sequence). The CDR3 loop reads CASSPTGGAGYTEAFF.

V and J are TRBV12-3 or TRBV12-4 and TRBJ1-5. The CDR3 has 13 residues. The CDR3 here is CASSIVSNQPQHF.

The CDR3 spells CASSDIGRQNIQYF. The chain joins TRBV25-1 to TRBJ2-4; no DNA is available, so the TRBD2 call from TCRdb remains unchecked. CDR1 is MGHDK, CDR2 SYGVNS, per germline. The CDR3 runs 14 residues.

The rearrangement joins TRBV5-1 to TRBJ2-7. The CDR3 runs 15 residues. In germline, CDR1 is SGHRS, CDR2 YFSETQ. The chain's CDR3 is CASSLRSSDSYEQYF.

V gene TRBV20-1 combines with J gene TRBJ2-1; TCRdb names TRBD1, which stays unverified in the absence of DNA. The CDR3 spans 16 residues. The germline CDR1 and CDR2 sequences are DFQATT and SNEGSKA (reference sequence). This CDR3 reads CSARDSMAPTYNEQFF.

CDR3 sequence reads: CASSSRPLAASSSGANVLTF. V is TRBV7-3 and J is TRBJ2-6; TCRdb names TRBD2, which stays unverified in the absence of DNA. The germline gives CDR1 SGHTA, CDR2 FQGTGA. The CDR3 contains 20 residues.

The gene calls are TRBV28 and TRBJ2-5; TCRdb's assignment of TRBD1 cannot be checked, as there is no DNA. In germline, CDR1 is MDHEN, CDR2 SYDVKM. This CDR3 spans 15 amino acids. CDR3: CASSPGGGYLETQYF.

The V gene is TRBV27, the J gene TRBJ1-2; TCRdb selects TRBD1, and the lack of DNA leaves this call unchecked. Germline V gene lookup returns CDR1 MNHEY and CDR2 SMNVEV (reference sequence). CDR3 length: 15 amino acids. The CDR3 loop reads CASSLSTGVGYGYTF.

The V call is TRBV29-1, the J call TRBJ2-7; TCRdb's D call of TRBD1 is untestable without DNA. This CDR3 has 15 amino acids. The germline gives CDR1 SQVTM, CDR2 ANQGSEA. The CDR3 is CSVEGGRRGTYEQYF.

The chain employs TRBV7-9 and TRBJ1-1. The CDR3 runs 13 residues. The germline V gene has CDR1 SEHNR and CDR2 FQNEAQ (reference sequence). The CDR3 sequence: CASSLARLAEAFF. The entire variable domain, with the rest obtained from reference TRBV7-9 and TRBJ1-1, is as follows: DTGVSQNPRHKITKRGQNVTFRCDPISEHNRLYWYRQTLGQGPEFLTYFQNEAQLEKSRLLSDRFSAERPKGSFSTLEIQRTEQGDSAMYLCASSLARLAEAFFGQGTRLTVV.

The rearrangement links TRBV29-1 to TRBJ2-5; there is no DNA to check the TCRdb D call of TRBD1. Germline V gene data show CDR1 as SQVTM and CDR2 as ANQGSEA. The CDR3 is 13 residues long. The CDR3 loop reads CSVEGRAGETQYF.

This chain joins TRBV7-6 and TRBJ2-1. This CDR3 comprises 11 residues. The germline gives CDR1 SGHVS, CDR2 FNYEAQ. The CDR3 loop is CASSLFDEQFF.

V gene TRBV29-1 combines with J gene TRBJ1-4. From germline, CDR1 is SQVTM and CDR2 ANQGSEA. The length of the CDR3 is 16 residues. The CDR3 is CSVEIARQGPGEKLFF. Full variable domain (outside the CDR3, taken from reference TRBV29-1 and TRBJ1-4): SAVISQKPSRDICQRGTSLTIQCQVDSQVTMMFWYRQQPGQSLTLIATANQGSEATYESGFVIDKFPISRPNLTFSTLTVSNMSPEDSSIYLCSVEIARQGPGEKLFFGSGTQLSVL.

The chain joins TRBV11-3 to TRBJ1-1; TCRdb's D gene call, TRBD1, goes unchecked for lack of DNA. CDR3 length equals 14 residues. Germline lookup yields CDR1 SGHNT and CDR2 YENEEA. CDR3 sequence reads: CASSSRDKNTEAFF. The full variable domain, with the rest looked up from reference TRBV11-3 and TRBJ1-1, is EAGVVQSPRYKIIEKKQPVAFWCNPISGHNTLYWYLQNLGQGPELLIRYENEEAVDDSQLPKDRFSAERLKGVDSTLKIQPAELGDSAVYLCASSSRDKNTEAFFGQGTRLTVV.

The rearrangement links TRBV29-1 to TRBJ2-7; the D gene TCRdb calls, TRBD1, cannot be checked with no DNA. The CDR3 extends over 12 amino acids. Germline V gene sequence: CDR1 SQVTM, CDR2 ANQGSEA. CDR3 protein: CSILGGSGEQYF.

V usage is TRBV5-6 and J usage is TRBJ2-7. Germline CDR1 is SGHDT and CDR2 is YYEEEE. This CDR3 is built from 14 residues. The CDR3 loop is CASSLQLVWDEQYF.

The chain has TRBV7-9 and TRBJ2-7. The germline V gene has CDR1 SEHNR and CDR2 FQNEAQ (reference sequence). The CDR3 is 12 residues long. The chain's CDR3 is CASSLRTYEQYF.

The V and J genes are TRBV28 and TRBJ2-7; TCRdb lists TRBD1, though no DNA is available to test this call. This CDR3 is built from 15 residues. CDR1 is MDHEN and CDR2 is SYDVKM in the germline V gene. The CDR3 here is CASRADRGRHYEQYF.

The chain links TRBV5-6 to TRBJ1-2; no DNA is available, so the TRBD1 call from TCRdb remains unchecked. The CDR3 consists of 19 residues. CDR1 is SGHDT and CDR2 is YYEEEE in the germline V gene. CDR3 in amino acids: CASSLDFGTGPIEDYGYTF. The variable domain in full, completed from reference TRBV5-6 and TRBJ1-2, reads DAGVTQSPTHLIKTRGQQVTLRCSPKSGHDTVSWYQQALGQGPQFIFQYYEEEERQRGNFPDRFSGHQFPNYSSELNVNALLLGDSALYLCASSLDFGTGPIEDYGYTFGSGTRLTVV.

This chain joins TRBV11-3 and TRBJ2-5; the TRBD1 assignment by TCRdb is unverifiable without DNA. The length of the CDR3 is 14 residues. Germline values: CDR1 SGHNT, CDR2 YENEEA. CDR3 amino acids: CASSLWGQEETQYF.

The rearrangement links TRBV19 to TRBJ2-1; TCRdb outputs TRBD2, but without DNA this stays unchecked. Germline-derived CDR1 and CDR2 are LNHDA and SQIVND (reference sequence). The CDR3 runs 14 residues. CDR3 sequence reads: CASRTSGRANEQFF.

This chain links TRBV6-5 with TRBJ2-3. The CDR3 has 16 amino acids. From germline, CDR1 is MNHEY and CDR2 SVGAGI. The CDR3 loop is CASSYSQWTPADTQYF.

The chain has TRBV14 and TRBJ2-3; there is no DNA to check the TCRdb D call of TRBD2. This CDR3 is built from 13 residues. Looked up from germline, CDR1 is SGHDN and CDR2 is FVKESK. The CDR3 sequence is CASGPYRTDTQYF.

The rearrangement uses TRBV6-6 and TRBJ2-2. Germline V gives CDR1 MNHNY, CDR2 SVGAGI (reference sequence). The CDR3 length is 11 residues. The CDR3: CASQTTGELFF.

The chain couples TRBV5-1 to TRBJ1-1. The CDR3 totals 14 residues. Germline V gene lookup returns CDR1 SGHRS and CDR2 YFSETQ. CDR3 protein: CASSANGENTEAFF. The full variable domain, with the rest looked up from reference TRBV5-1 and TRBJ1-1, is KAGVTQTPRYLIKTRGQQVTLSCSPISGHRSVSWYQQTPGQGLQFLFEYFSETQRNKGNFPGRFSGRQFSNSRSEMNVSTLELGDSALYLCASSANGENTEAFFGQGTRLTVV.

The chain has TRBV7-9 and TRBJ1-2. Germline V gene sequence: CDR1 SEHNR, CDR2 FQNEAQ (reference sequence). This CDR3 contains 15 residues. Here the CDR3 reads CASSLGTSANYGYTF.

The chain joins TRBV20-1 to TRBJ2-5; the TCRdb D gene call, TRBD1, has no DNA to confirm it. Germline V gene sequence: CDR1 DFQATT, CDR2 SNEGSKA (reference sequence). CDR3 length equals 15 residues. Here the CDR3 reads CSARSLAADSETQYF.